Included here is one T cell receptor (beta chain) sequence, with context. What it binds is unknown. The data were obtained in a study of cytomegalovirus exposure and HLA in healthy donors. Background on the study: Roughly 180 million T cells yielded more than 95 million unique TCR beta sequences, as an earlier analysis found.

The CDR3 extends over 13 amino acids. V lost 4 bases and J lost 5, with 11 bases in between. CDR1 and CDR2 (germline): MRHNA, SNTAGT. Findings and caveats of the study: Three CMV-associated chains proved CMV antigen-specific in vitro. According to an earlier analysis, most TCR beta V segments yielded productive rearrangements about 87% or about 30% of the time.

The PCR made use of 60 Vbeta and 13 Jbeta primers. Data came from immunoSEQ multiplex PCR; TCRdb stores just in-frame clones and leaves some out. The sample contains some 90,000 clones, about 74% of which appear only once. The source of this sequence is a man aged 40-49 years in good health and CMV-seronegative. V gene TRBV6-4 combines with J gene TRBJ1-2, with TRBD1 as a possible D gene (6 bases). The specimen sequenced was PBMCs. CDR3 sequence (DNA): TGTGCCAGCAGTGGTGGGACACAGTATGGCTACACCTTC. This sequence encodes CASSGGTQYGYTF.